The rows below give T cell receptor beta chains drawn from one sample of a study of PD-1 blockade in classical Hodgkin lymphoma. The protocol was immunoSEQ multiplex PCR, while the TCRdb copy is restricted to in-frame clones and leaves out a portion. The table includes about 60,000 clones, 91% detected once. The material sequenced was peripheral blood mononuclear cells (PBMCs), taken before the fourth cycle of nivolumab. The receptors were sampled from a human donor with classical Hodgkin lymphoma. Each CDR3 is given with its conserved first and last residue. D genes are given only for firm matches. Only some rows state a clone size, as once, few, many or a class for expanded clones.

TRBJ1-4,-,-,TRBV7-9,TGTGCCAGCAGCACAGAGGGTCCGAATGAAAAACTGTTTTTT,CASSTEGPNEKLFF
TRBJ2-7,-,-,TRBV7-2,TGTGCCAGCAGCCTATATGCAGGGCATGAGCAGTACTTC,CASSLYAGHEQYF
TRBJ1-1,once,-,TRBV27,TGTGCCAGCAGCCTTTCGGGGCTTGTTTCTCGTGAAGCTTTCTTT,CASSLSGLVSREAFF
TRBJ2-7,-,-,TRBV9,TGTGCCAGCAGCGTAGAATCCTTCGGCGAGCAGTACTTC,CASSVESFGEQYF
TRBJ2-1,-,TRBD1,TRBV6-5,TGTGCCAGCAGCCCCCCGGGACAGGACCACAATGAGCAGTTCTTC,CASSPPGQDHNEQFF
TRBJ1-5,-,TRBD1,TRBV19,TGTGCCAGTAGGACAGGGGCTGGTAATCAGCCCCAGCATTTT,CASRTGAGNQPQHF
TRBJ1-4,-,-,TRBV5-1,TGCGCCAGCAGCTTGGTTTCAGGGGACCATGAAAAACTGTTTTTT,CASSLVSGDHEKLFF
TRBJ2-2,once,TRBD2,TRBV5-4,TGTGCCAGCAGCTTTTCGAGCGGGGGTCCCGGGGAGCTGTTTTTT,CASSFSSGGPGELFF
TRBJ2-7,-,-,TRBV5-6,TGTGCCAGCAGCTTGGGTGGCTACAGTCGGGAGCAGTACTTC,CASSLGGYSREQYF
TRBJ2-7,once,-,TRBV9,TGTGCCAGCAGCGTAGGCAGGGGCGGCAACGAGCAGTACTTC,CASSVGRGGNEQYF
TRBJ2-6,-,-,TRBV2,TGTGCCAGCAGGTCGGGACACATCCTCTCTGGGGCCAACGTCCTGACTTTC,CASRSGHILSGANVLTF
TRBJ2-3,few,-,TRBV11-1,TGTGCCAGCAGCTTAGATCCCGGACGGGTCTTTCGGGCGACGCAGTATTTT,CASSLDPGRVFRATQYF
TRBJ2-1,-,-,TRBV13,TGTGCCAGCAGGAGTCTTCAGACCCGGATAGCGTACAATGAGCAGTTCTTC,CASRSLQTRIAYNEQFF
TRBJ2-2,-,TRBD1,TRBV7-8,TGTGCCAGCAGCCGGGACAGGAACACCGGGGAGCTGTTTTTT,CASSRDRNTGELFF
TRBJ2-4,-,-,TRBV6-5,TGTGCCAGCAGTTCATCTACCGGGAGTTCCATTCAGTACTTC,CASSSSTGSSIQYF
TRBJ2-7,-,-,TRBV4-2,TGTGCCAGCAGCCAAGACGTGGGCACTGGGGTCTCCTACGAGCAGTACTTC,CASSQDVGTGVSYEQYF
TRBJ2-7,-,-,TRBV2,TGTGCCAGCAGTGAAGGCTTAAGCTACGAGCAGTACTTC,CASSEGLSYEQYF
TRBJ2-5,once,-,TRBV5-1,TGCGCCAGCAGCTTGGGTAGAGAGACCCAGTACTTC,CASSLGRETQYF
TRBJ1-6,-,-,TRBV5-1,TGCGCCAGCAGCGGAGGGATGGTTAATAATTCACCCCTCCACTTT,CASSGGMVNNSPLHF
TRBJ1-2,-,-,TRBV4-1,TGCGCCAGCAGCCAACTAATAGGGAGCCCTTATGGCTACACCTTC,CASSQLIGSPYGYTF
TRBJ2-2,few,-,TRBV19,TGTGCCAGTAGCTTAAGGGGGTTTTACACCGGGGAGCTGTTTTTT,CASSLRGFYTGELFF
TRBJ1-5,-,-,TRBV6-1,TGTGCCAGCAGTGCCCCATATCGATTACAGGAGTATAGCAATCAGCCCCAGCATTTT,CASSAPYRLQEYSNQPQHF
TRBJ2-2,-,-,TRBV5-1,TGCGCCAGCAGTGATCCACGGGACCTCACCGGGGAGCTGTTTTTT,CASSDPRDLTGELFF
TRBJ1-2,-,-,TRBV7-9,TGTGCCAGCGGTGACTTAGGCTACACCTTC,CASGDLGYTF
TRBJ2-7,-,-,TRBV2,TGTGCCAGGAGTGAGGCCCAACATTACGAGCAGTACTTC,CARSEAQHYEQYF
TRBJ2-7,-,-,TRBV4-1,TGCGCCAGCAGCCAAGAACAGCTATCCTTCGAGCAGTACTTC,CASSQEQLSFEQYF
TRBJ2-3,-,-,TRBV5-1,TGCGCCAGCAGGATGGCAGCTAGCACAGATACGCAGTATTTT,CASRMAASTDTQYF
TRBJ2-4,-,-,TRBV2,TGTGCCAGCAGCCCTCAGCGGGCACTAGCCAAAAACATTCAGTACTTC,CASSPQRALAKNIQYF
TRBJ1-1,-,-,TRBV27,TGTGCCAGCAGTTGGGGACCTGGGGGCACTGAAGCTTTCTTT,CASSWGPGGTEAFF
TRBJ2-3,-,TRBD2,TRBV5-4,TGTGCCAGCAGCTTGTGGCTAGCGGAGTTCACAGATACGCAGTATTTT,CASSLWLAEFTDTQYF
TRBJ1-1,-,-,TRBV7-9,TGTGCCAGCAGTCAAGACCAGGTGAACACTGAAGCTTTCTTT,CASSQDQVNTEAFF
TRBJ2-2,once,-,TRBV7-2,TGTGCCAGCAGCAAGGGCCCTATCGGGGAGCTGTTTTTT,CASSKGPIGELFF
TRBJ1-6,-,TRBD1,TRBV5-4,TGTGCCAGCAGCCCTAAGACAGGGGTCGGGAGTTCACCCCTCCACTTT,CASSPKTGVGSSPLHF
TRBJ2-5,-,-,TRBV7-8,TGTGCCAGCAGCTTGCGGGCCTTGGAGGAGACCCAGTACTTC,CASSLRALEETQYF
TRBJ2-7,once,TRBD2,TRBV5-5,TGTGCCAGCAGCTTATGGACTAGCACCTCCTACGAGCAGTACTTC,CASSLWTSTSYEQYF
TRBJ2-3,-,TRBD1,TRBV5-5,TGTGCCAGCAGCTTTGAGGGGGCGTCAGATACGCAGTATTTT,CASSFEGASDTQYF
TRBJ2-5,-,TRBD2,TRBV5-1,TGCGCCAGCAGCTCCCATTCGGGACTAGCGGGAGAGGCCCAGTACTTC,CASSSHSGLAGEAQYF
TRBJ2-7,-,-,TRBV11-2,TGTGCCAGCAGCCCCACAGGGGGGGAACAGTACTTC,CASSPTGGEQYF
TRBJ2-2,few,-,TRBV5-1,TGCGCCAGCAGCTTGTCCGGGGAGCTGTTTTTT,CASSLSGELFF
TRBJ1-2,-,-,TRBV6-6,TGTGCCAGCAGTTACCGCCCGGGAGAGGGGCAGTATGGCTACACCTTC,CASSYRPGEGQYGYTF
TRBJ1-5,-,-,TRBV19,TGTGCCAGTAGTATCTGGTCCAGCGCCAATCAGCCCCAGCATTTT,CASSIWSSANQPQHF
TRBJ2-5,-,-,TRBV4-1,TGCGCCAGCAGCCAAGGGGGTTGGGGGCAGGAGACCCAGTACTTC,CASSQGGWGQETQYF
TRBJ1-2,-,-,TRBV6-1,TGTGCCAGCAGTGGACGACAGGAGGCTCGACCTGACTACACCTTC,CASSGRQEARPDYTF
TRBJ2-3,-,TRBD2,TRBV27,TGTGCCAGCAGTTTAGGCAGGGAGGGTTCAGATACGCAGTATTTT,CASSLGREGSDTQYF
TRBJ1-2,-,-,TRBV28,TGTGCCAGCAGTTTAATGGGGGGCTACACCTTC,CASSLMGGYTF
TRBJ1-2,-,TRBD1,TRBV5-1,TGCGCCAGCAGCTTGGGACGGGACAGGGTAAACTATGGCTACACCTTC,CASSLGRDRVNYGYTF
TRBJ2-1,-,-,TRBV9,TGTGCCAGCAGCCCCAGCGGTAATGAGCAGTTCTTC,CASSPSGNEQFF
TRBJ2-7,-,-,TRBV6-5,TGTGCCAGCAGTTACACGTTCGGGGGCTCCTACGAGCAGTACTTC,CASSYTFGGSYEQYF